This T cell receptor (beta chain) is drawn from a study of T cells in Graves' hyperthyroidism and ophthalmopathy (dated by TCRdb to the late 2010s). Study-level background: Peripheral blood was collected at initial diagnosis, before any treatment. Prospective prediction of ophthalmopathy was tested in an independent validation cohort of fewer than 20 hyperthyroidism patients and 17 patients who later progressed to ophthalmopathy. Thyroid tissue and blood T-cell repertoires from several Graves' hyperthyroidism patients were also compared in the study. TCR Vbeta CDR3 sequencing of roughly 140 peripheral blood samples (roughly 41 ophthalmopathy, about 74 hyperthyroidism and roughly 17 progressor patients) is reported in the paper. The 75 to 100 discovery patients were randomly split 7:3 into training and test sets. TCR V-J signatures able to tell the groups apart were searched for in a discovery cohort of 100 patients, of whom roughly 42 had Graves' ophthalmopathy and roughly 59 had stable Graves' hyperthyroidism. After blood sampling, hyperthyroidism patients were treated with methimazole at a starting dose of 30 mg daily, and ophthalmopathy patients were treated with high-dose intravenous methylprednisolone. The research as a whole found: Most expanded thyroid clonotypes (frequency above 0.001) were also detected in blood, suggesting blood repertoires may reflect thyroid immune responses. Sample size was not statistically predetermined, and blinding of investigators to group allocation was not performed. In cross-validation, a model built on a 13 V-J signature told ophthalmopathy apart from stable hyperthyroidism with roughly 87% sensitivity and approximately 84% specificity, and in testing the same model reached 80%/75%. In validation, progression to ophthalmopathy was predicted by the model with more than 65% sensitivity and 72% to 80% specificity, a median of around 6.5 months before onset.

TCR beta CDR3 regions were amplified from RNA transcripts. For the first round of RT-PCR on the TCR CDR3, the HTBI primer set was used together with the Qiagen OneStep RT-PCR kit. The libraries were constructed in a second round of multiplex PCR and then size-selected and purified. The libraries were sequenced on an Illumina HiSeq2000 using paired-end 100 bp reads. In the original analysis: Raw data were processed with SOAPnuke, discarding reads with adapters, uncalled bases, mean Phred below 15, or no exact constant-primer or identifier match. High-quality paired reads were merged with COPE v1.2.5, and unique nucleotide sequences were defined as clonotypes. Clonotypes were aligned to IMGT TRBV, TRBD and TRBJ reference segments using MiTCR v1.1. The analysis was restricted to V-J combinations with a frequency above 0.0001, which together covered roughly 99% of the repertoires. The TCS score was defined as the ratio of F50 (clonal expansion) to E x V (chaos), calculated using BLOSUM62-based TCRdist between CDR3 peptides within each V-J. Welch's t-statistics and random forest reduced 514 V-J features to about 12, which were used in a naive Bayes classifier (R e1071). TCRdb reanalyzed the raw reads on its own, using fastp at Q25 for trimming and MiXCR for clone calling, and kept in-frame beta chains. Each CDR3 protein gets just one entry, which takes the most common genes and DNA from the rows behind it. The V and J calls follow TCRdb's processing rather than the paper's. The sample contains approximately 600,000 distinct CDR3 sequences, less than 25% of them found a single time. 30% to 40% of the sample comes from the top ten.

Of note for this clonotype: Its antigen target is currently unknown. No much larger clone is present one base from it, and per-base qualities are unavailable.

Moderately to severely active disease, a Clinical Activity Score of at least 3, a NOSPECS grade of at least 4, and a duration under 3 months were present in ophthalmopathy patients. Exclusion was applied to patients with uncontrolled infections, other autoimmune diseases, pregnancy or lactation. Diagnoses relied on clinical symptoms, serum thyroxine and TRAb, thyroid ultrasound and orbital computed tomography. PBMCs were separated from about 10 ml of fresh peripheral blood using Ficoll-Paque density gradient centrifugation. Trizol reagent was used to extract total RNA, and RNA quality was then checked on an Agilent 2100 Bioanalyzer. CDR1 and CDR2 are drawn from the germline V gene (reference sequence): SEHNR, FQNEAQ. V was cut back by 3 bases and J by 5 bases, leaving a gap of 10 bases between them. The CDR3 numbers 13 residues from cysteine through phenylalanine. Solely the CDR3 DNA is kept, with 39 bases framed from the first base.

The chain uses TRBV7-9 and TRBJ1-1; TRBD1 might be the D gene, on 5 matching bases. The source material was blood. The sequence came from a man younger than 45 with Graves' ophthalmopathy. This receptor has the CDR3 CASSLETETEAFF. At the DNA level, the sequence is TGTGCCAGCAGCTTGGAGACAGAAACTGAAGCTTTCTTT.